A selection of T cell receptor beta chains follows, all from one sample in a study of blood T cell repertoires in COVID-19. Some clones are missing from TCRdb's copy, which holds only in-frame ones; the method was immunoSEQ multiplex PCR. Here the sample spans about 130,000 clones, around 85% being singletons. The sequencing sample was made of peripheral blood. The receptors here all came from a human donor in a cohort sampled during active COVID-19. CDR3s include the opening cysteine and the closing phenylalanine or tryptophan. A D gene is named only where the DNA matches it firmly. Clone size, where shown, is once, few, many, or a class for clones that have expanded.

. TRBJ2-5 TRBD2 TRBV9 CASSVGGRQETQYF TGTGCCAGCAGCGTAGGCGGGAGGCAAGAGACCCAGTACTTC
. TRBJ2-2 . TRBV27 CASSLSFFGASGELFF TGTGCCAGCAGTTTATCGTTTTTTGGAGCGTCCGGGGAGCTGTTTTTT
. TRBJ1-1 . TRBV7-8 CASSPFSGLVDYGTEAFF TGTGCCAGCAGCCCGTTTTCAGGGCTCGTTGATTACGGCACTGAAGCTTTCTTT
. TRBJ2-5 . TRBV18 CASSTQTVETQYF TGTGCCAGCTCAACACAGACAGTAGAGACCCAGTACTTC
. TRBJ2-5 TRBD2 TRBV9 CASSVDPTAGVLETQYF TGTGCCAGCAGCGTAGACCCCACAGCGGGAGTTTTGGAGACCCAGTACTTC
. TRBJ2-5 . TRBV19 CASSSGTSRQETQYF TGTGCCAGTAGTAGCGGGACGTCAAGGCAAGAGACCCAGTACTTC
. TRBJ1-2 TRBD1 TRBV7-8 CASSHQGAVQGYTF TGTGCCAGCAGTCACCAGGGGGCTGTCCAGGGCTACACCTTC
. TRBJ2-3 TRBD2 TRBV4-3 CASSEGLARGDTQYF TGCGCCAGCAGCGAGGGACTAGCCCGTGGGGATACGCAGTATTTT
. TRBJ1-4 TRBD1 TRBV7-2 CASTDSGTGEKLFF TGTGCCAGCACCGATTCCGGGACAGGTGAAAAACTGTTTTTT
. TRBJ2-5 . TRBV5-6 CASSYGRGLTQYF TGTGCCAGCAGCTACGGCAGGGGATTGACCCAGTACTTC
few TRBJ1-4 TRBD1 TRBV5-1 CASSLQGAGEKLFF TGCGCCAGCAGCCTACAGGGGGCGGGAGAAAAACTGTTTTTT
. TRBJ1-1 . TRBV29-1 CSVPDRSKRYTEAFF TGCAGCGTTCCCGACCGGTCAAAGAGGTACACTGAAGCTTTCTTT
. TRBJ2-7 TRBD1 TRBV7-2 CASSPGQGKGEQYF TGTGCTAGCAGCCCCGGACAGGGGAAGGGGGAGCAGTACTTC
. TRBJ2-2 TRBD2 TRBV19 CASSPGLADTGELFF TGTGCCAGTAGTCCGGGACTAGCGGACACCGGGGAGCTGTTTTTT
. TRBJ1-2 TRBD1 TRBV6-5 CASVTGAGGYTF TGTGCCAGCGTTACAGGGGCCGGGGGCTACACCTTC
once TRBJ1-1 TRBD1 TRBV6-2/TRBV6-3 CASSTTGFQAFF TGTGCCAGCAGCACGACAGGGTTCCAAGCTTTCTTT
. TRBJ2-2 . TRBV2 CASKNAGLGSTGELFF TGTGCCAGCAAGAATGCGGGACTCGGCAGCACCGGGGAGCTGTTTTTT
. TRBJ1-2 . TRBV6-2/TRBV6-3 CASSGRTDPSNYGYTF TGTGCCAGCAGTGGCCGGACAGATCCTTCTAACTATGGCTACACCTTC
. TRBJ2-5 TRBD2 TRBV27 CASSLAGVLQETQYF TGTGCCAGCAGTTTAGCGGGGGTACTGCAAGAGACCCAGTACTTC
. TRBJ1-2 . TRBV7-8 CASSLRLTRESGYTF TGTGCCAGCAGCTTAAGGTTAACGAGGGAATCTGGCTACACCTTC
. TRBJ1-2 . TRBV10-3 CAISGGGNYGYTF TGTGCCATCAGTGGCGGGGGGAACTATGGCTACACCTTC
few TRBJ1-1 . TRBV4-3 CASSRTMSSEAFF TGCGCCAGCAGCCGCACGATGAGCTCTGAAGCTTTCTTT
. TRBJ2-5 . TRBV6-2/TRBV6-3 CASSYVGTQYF TGTGCCAGCAGTTACGTCGGGACCCAGTACTTC
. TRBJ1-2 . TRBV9 CASSSQLGSRYGYTF TGTGCCAGCAGCTCCCAACTTGGGAGTCGTTATGGCTACACCTTC
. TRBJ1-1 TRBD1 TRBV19 CASTGRTGGKTEAFF TGTGCCAGTACCGGTAGGACAGGGGGAAAAACTGAAGCTTTCTTT
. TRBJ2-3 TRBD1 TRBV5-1 CASSLEPGGTPTDTQYF TGCGCCAGCAGCTTGGAGCCAGGGGGAACACCTACAGATACGCAGTATTTT
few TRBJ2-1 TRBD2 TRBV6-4 CASSDSSGSYNEQFF TGTGCCAGCAGTGACTCTAGCGGGTCCTACAATGAGCAGTTCTTC
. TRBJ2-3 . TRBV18 CASSLALTDTQYF TGTGCCAGCTCACTAGCGCTGACAGATACGCAGTATTTT
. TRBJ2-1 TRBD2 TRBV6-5 CASRGLAGFNEQFF TGTGCCAGCAGGGGACTAGCGGGATTCAATGAGCAGTTCTTC
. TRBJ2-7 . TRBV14 CASSLAGLEQYF TGTGCCAGCAGCCTCGCCGGGTTAGAGCAGTACTTC
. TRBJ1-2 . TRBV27 CASSLSGAYGYTF TGTGCCAGCAGTTTATCGGGGGCCTATGGCTACACCTTC
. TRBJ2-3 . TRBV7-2 CASSMRHTQYF TGTGCCAGCAGCATGCGGCATACGCAGTATTTT